Sequencing of this T cell receptor (beta chain) was carried out in a study of blood T cells in healthy people across ages. Trimming at V came to 4 bases and at J to 3 bases, leaving 4 bases not matched to a gene. The length of the CDR3 is 14 residues. Germline CDR1 reads LGHNA; CDR2 reads YSLEER. Alongside a J-beta primer mix, a sample-barcoded 5' primer served in a second PCR lasting roughly 7 to 11 cycles. Each CDR3 protein gets one entry after TCRdb re-called the 5' RACE reads with MiXCR. This table has more than 600,000 distinct CDR3 sequences, 20% to 25% appearing once. The same data also went into a second study, on T cells of mothers and their children. From that study: Thymic selection shapes TCR recombination output in related pairs, and it does so similarly in unrelated pairs.

The chain recombines TRBV4-3 with TRBJ1-2; 8 bases are a match to TRBD1. This clonotype originated in a boy between 10 and 17 years old in good health. The sample taken for sequencing was blood. This chain's CDR3 is CASSLLQGDYGYTF. DNA of the CDR3: TGCGCCAGCAGCCTTTTACAGGGGGACTATGGCTACACCTTC.